This T cell receptor beta chain came from a study of blood T cell repertoires in COVID-19. The CDR3 has 14 amino acids. J was trimmed by 1 base and V by 7 bases; bases with no gene match: 9. Germline CDR1 SQVTM, CDR2 ANQGSEA. A Seattle source enrolled patients during active infection and followed them longitudinally. Sequencing was performed with immunoSEQ multiplex PCR; in TCRdb, only in-frame clones are kept and a portion is missing. The sample includes some 240,000 clones, 88% seen only once; the top ten take roughly 10%. This receptor was taken from a woman aged 70-85 years with COVID-19, enrolled during active disease. Sequencing was done on a sample of peripheral blood. The chain carries TRBV29-1 and TRBJ1-2; 7 bases match TRBD1. CDR3 region: CSAEATGYNYGYTF. The CDR3 DNA is TGCAGCGCCGAAGCGACAGGGTATAACTATGGCTACACCTTC.